One TCR beta chain is described in this entry. Its antigen is unknown. These data originate in a study of a mutant IDH1 vaccine in newly diagnosed glioma. Across the study: Weeks 1, 3, 5, 7, 11, 15, 19 and 23 were when patients received their eight vaccinations. Initiation of the vaccine course occurred 4-6 weeks after radiotherapy alone, or alongside temozolomide cycles. Mean patient age was around 40 years; 62.5% were male and around 38% female.

Profiled with immunoSEQ multiplex PCR; TCRdb holds only in-frame clones, not every one. The data show tens of thousands of clones, with 65% to 80% seen just once and about 8.2% held by the top ten. The time point is: week 11, during vaccination. Vaccinated patients received 300 ug of mutant IDH1 20-mer peptide per dose, with topical imiquimod. This CDR3 is built from 12 residues. Trimming left V 6 bases short and J 7 bases short, with 14 bases between. Germline CDR1 is SQVTM and CDR2 is ANQGSEA. The sample in question was PBMCs, obtained from a glioma patient whose treatment included an IDH1 peptide vaccine. The TCR comes from a man aged 35 to 55 with glioma. This chain connects TRBV29-1 to TRBJ2-3; D assignment may be TRBD1 or TRBD2 (5 bases each). The CDR3 sequence: CSVAPGPNTQYF. The CDR3 DNA is TGCAGCGTAGCACCGGGACCAAATACGCAGTATTTT.